This TCR beta chain was documented in a study of T-cell memory formation after mild COVID-19. Study-wide context: TCR clusters were mostly donor specific. Study observations and caveats: CD8+ contracting clones occupied EMRA, while CD4+ ones occupied mainly CM and EM. That cross-reactive memory joined was suggested by some responding clones appearing in pre-infection memory.

TCRdb analysed the 5' RACE reads with MiXCR anew, one entry per CDR3 protein. This sample has around 390,000 distinct CDR3 sequences, with roughly 15% found just once. Concerning this clonotype itself: Its antigen is currently unknown.

The V gene's germline CDR1 is MNHEY and CDR2 SVGAGI. Trimming removed 5 bases from V and 5 bases from J, with 15 bases in between. This CDR3 contains 14 residues. The sequenced material came from PBMCs or a T cell subset sorted from them (not recorded which). The chain couples TRBV6-5 to TRBJ1-2, with unresolved D. This sequence originates from a man aged 18 to 29 who had mild COVID-19 (a few samples of this study predate the infection). Cell type and time point are not known. The CDR3 sequence is CASSIDQDPYGYTF. CDR3 nucleotides: TGTGCCAGCAGTATAGACCAGGACCCTTATGGCTACACCTTC.